This passage covers 3 T cell receptor beta chains from one sample sequenced in a study of T cells in localized non-small cell lung cancer. Generated by immunoSEQ multiplex PCR, the TCRdb table keeps only in-frame clones and is missing some. The sample yields tens of thousands of clones, roughly 94% seen once. The source was peripheral blood, collected before any cancer treatment. The receptors shown here come from a woman aged 40 to 75 with stage I lung adenocarcinoma.

The CDR3 is CASSPQGIYGYTF. CDR3 DNA sequence: TGTGCCAGCAGCCCCCAAGGGATCTATGGCTACACCTTC. The chain is built from TRBV7-9 and TRBJ1-2; D unresolved. The V and J ends lost 5 bases and 4 bases respectively, with 11 bases between them. CDR3 length equals 13 residues. The germline gives CDR1 SEHNR, CDR2 FQNEAQ (reference sequence). Together with reference TRBV7-9 and TRBJ1-2, the CDR3 gives the full variable domain: DTGVSQNPRHKITKRGQNVTFRCDPISEHNRLYWYRQTLGQGPEFLTYFQNEAQLEKSRLLSDRFSAERPKGSFSTLEIQRTEQGDSAMYLCASSPQGIYGYTFGSGTRLTVV.

J is TRBJ2-2 and V is TRBV5-6; no clear D gene. Per the germline V gene, CDR1 is SGHDT and CDR2 is YYEEEE. V lost 0 bases to trimming and J lost 0 bases, with 12 bases between them. This CDR3 is built from 17 residues. CDR3 in DNA: TGTGCCAGCAGCTTGGCGCCGTTAACAGCGAACACCGGGGAGCTGTTTTTT. Protein product: CASSLAPLTANTGELFF.

The gene calls are TRBV29-1 and TRBJ1-1; D unresolved. Trimming cost V 7 bases and J 1 base, with 7 bases left between them. From germline, CDR1 is SQVTM and CDR2 ANQGSEA. The CDR3 covers 11 residues. The CDR3 sequence is CSARGNTEAFF. CDR3 in DNA: TGCAGCGCCCGGGGGAACACTGAAGCTTTCTTT.